This is a list of T cell receptor beta chains from one sample in a study of T cell responses to AZD1222 COVID-19 vaccine. Sequencing was performed with immunoSEQ multiplex PCR; in TCRdb, only in-frame clones are kept and a portion is missing. Of under 35,000 clones listed, around 87% are singletons. This specimen was peripheral blood, taken 28 days after the second AZD1222 dose. The receptor set was obtained from an adult who received the AZD1222 COVID-19 vaccine. CDR3s include the opening cysteine and the closing phenylalanine or tryptophan. Fields, in order: D gene, clone size, J gene, V gene, CDR3 DNA, CDR3 protein. The D gene is left open where the match is weak. Clone size is not always given. Where it is, it says once, few, many or a class for expanded clones.

>-|-|TRBJ1-2|TRBV21-1
TGTGCCAGCAGCATGCACCCCCAACGCCTTCCAGTACCGGATGATCGCCTAGGCTACACCTTC
CASSMHPQRLPVPDDRLGYTF
>TRBD2|-|TRBJ2-7|TRBV6-5
TGTGCCAGCACGAGTTTAGCGGGGGGTAGCTACGAGCAGTACTTC
CASTSLAGGSYEQYF
>-|-|TRBJ2-7|TRBV12-3/TRBV12-4
TGTGCCAGAAACCTCATAAGCTCCTACGAGCAGTACTTC
CARNLISSYEQYF
>-|-|TRBJ1-1|TRBV2
TGTGCCAGCAAGTTTTTTTTACAGACAGAAGCTTTCTTT
CASKFFLQTEAFF
>TRBD1|-|TRBJ1-1|TRBV5-5
TGTGCCAGCAGCTTGACAGGGGTGGTAACTGAAGCTTTCTTT
CASSLTGVVTEAFF
>TRBD1|-|TRBJ2-5|TRBV30
TGTGCCTGGAGTGTACAAGGGGGCGTTGAGACCCAGTACTTC
CAWSVQGGVETQYF
>-|once|TRBJ1-1|TRBV5-6
TGTGCCAGCAGCACAGATAACACTGAAGCTTTCTTT
CASSTDNTEAFF
>TRBD1|once|TRBJ1-4|TRBV5-1
TGCGCCAGCAGCTTTCAGACAGGGGAGGCTGAAAAACTGTTTTTT
CASSFQTGEAEKLFF
>TRBD2|-|TRBJ2-2|TRBV9
TGTGCCAGCAGCTCAGCGGGGGCAAGTACCGGGGAGCTGTTTTTT
CASSSAGASTGELFF
>-|-|TRBJ1-5|TRBV5-8
TGTGCCAGCAGCTCCACACAGGGAAATCAGCCCCAGCATTTT
CASSSTQGNQPQHF
>TRBD1|once|TRBJ2-2|TRBV15
TGTGCCACAGACAGGGGAAACACCGGGGAGCTGTTTTTT
CATDRGNTGELFF
>-|-|TRBJ1-2|TRBV7-9
TGTGCCAGCAGCTTAGGGCAGAACTATGGCTACACCTTC
CASSLGQNYGYTF
>-|-|TRBJ1-2|TRBV7-9
TGTGCCAGCAGCTTATCGAGTGGCTACACCTTC
CASSLSSGYTF
>-|-|TRBJ1-2|TRBV2
TGTGCCAGCAGTGAAAGCCGCTATGGCTACACCTTC
CASSESRYGYTF
>TRBD1|-|TRBJ1-1|TRBV11-3
TGTGCCAGCAGCACCCGCACAGGGGCTCCTTTCTTT
CASSTRTGAPFF
>-|-|TRBJ1-1|TRBV15
TGTGCCACCAGGACAGTCCTCCCCAACACTGAAGCTTTCTTT
CATRTVLPNTEAFF
>-|-|TRBJ1-3|TRBV12-3/TRBV12-4
TGTGCCAGCAAGGGGGGCGGAAACACCATATATTTT
CASKGGGNTIYF
>-|few|TRBJ1-6|TRBV5-6
TGTGCCAGCAGCTTGGGAATAGGTTCACCCCTCCACTTT
CASSLGIGSPLHF
>-|-|TRBJ1-5|TRBV7-2
TGTGCCAGCAGCTTAGTAGATTCCGGGAATCAGCCCCAGCATTTT
CASSLVDSGNQPQHF
>-|-|TRBJ2-4|TRBV28
TGTGCCAGCAGTTTATTACTAGCCAAAAACATTCAGTACTTC
CASSLLLAKNIQYF
>-|-|TRBJ2-7|TRBV5-1
TGCGCCAGCAGCTTGCACACTCCCTACGAGCAGTACTTC
CASSLHTPYEQYF
>-|-|TRBJ2-3|TRBV19
TGTGCCAGTAGTATGAGGGGAAACACAGATACGCAGTATTTT
CASSMRGNTDTQYF
>-|-|TRBJ1-2|TRBV7-2
TGTGCCAGCAGCTTTGGGGGGTCGGGTGGCTACACCTTC
CASSFGGSGGYTF
>-|-|TRBJ1-1|TRBV29-1
TGCAGCGTTGAAAAGGGGGGGAACACTGAAGCTTTCTTT
CSVEKGGNTEAFF
>TRBD1|-|TRBJ1-6|TRBV4-1
TGCGCCAGCAGTCTACAGGGGGCATATTCACCCCTCCACTTT
CASSLQGAYSPLHF
>-|-|TRBJ2-7|TRBV18
TGTGCCAGCTCCTTGGGACTCCCCGAGGACGACGAGCAGTACTTC
CASSLGLPEDDEQYF
>-|medium-sized|TRBJ1-1|TRBV5-1
TGCGCCAGCAGCTTGGGGACCGGGGACACTGAAGCTTTCTTT
CASSLGTGDTEAFF
>-|-|TRBJ1-1|TRBV3-1/TRBV3-2
TGTGCCAGCAGCCGCAGGAATTTGGAAGCTTTCTTT
CASSRRNLEAFF
>-|-|TRBJ2-2|TRBV12-3/TRBV12-4
TGTGCCAGCAATTTCCTAGACACCGGGGAGCTGTTTTTT
CASNFLDTGELFF
>TRBD1|once|TRBJ2-7|TRBV19
TGTGCCAGTAGCCAAACCCCGGGACAGGGGTCCTACGAGCAGTACTTC
CASSQTPGQGSYEQYF
>-|-|TRBJ1-5|TRBV6-4
TGTGCCAGCAGCGTGGACAGCAATCAGCCCCAGCATTTT
CASSVDSNQPQHF
>-|-|TRBJ1-2|TRBV7-2
TGTGCCAGCAGCCTTGGGACGGACTATGGCTACACCTTC
CASSLGTDYGYTF